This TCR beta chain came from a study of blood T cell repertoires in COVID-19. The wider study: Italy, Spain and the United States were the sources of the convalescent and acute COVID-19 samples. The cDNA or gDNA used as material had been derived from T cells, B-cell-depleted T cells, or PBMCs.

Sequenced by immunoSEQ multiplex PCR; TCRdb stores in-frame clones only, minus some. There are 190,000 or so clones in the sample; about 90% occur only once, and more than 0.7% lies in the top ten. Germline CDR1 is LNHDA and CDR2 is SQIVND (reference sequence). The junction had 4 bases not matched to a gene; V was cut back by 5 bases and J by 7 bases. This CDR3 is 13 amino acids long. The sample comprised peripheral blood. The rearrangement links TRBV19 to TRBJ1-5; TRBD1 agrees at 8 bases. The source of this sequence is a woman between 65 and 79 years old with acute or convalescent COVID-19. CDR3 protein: CASSGQGGQPQHF. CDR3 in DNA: TGTGCCAGTAGTGGACAGGGCGGGCAGCCCCAGCATTTT.